These 10 T cell receptor beta chains came from one sample sequenced in a study of T cell responses to AZD1222 COVID-19 vaccine. Clones were sequenced by immunoSEQ multiplex PCR, and TCRdb holds only the in-frame ones, with some missing. Of 150,000 to 200,000 clones listed, 75% to 90% are singletons. The material sequenced was peripheral blood, taken 28 days after the second dose of the MenACWY control vaccine. The receptors here all came from an adult who received the MenACWY meningococcal vaccine as a control.

V is TRBV19 and J is TRBJ1-5; TRBD1 aligns across 11 bases. This CDR3 region has 15 residues. CDR1 is LNHDA, CDR2 SQIVND, per germline (reference sequence). V was pared by 7 bases and J by 4 bases, with 6 bases of the junction left unmatched. In DNA, the CDR3 is TGTGCCAGTACCCCCGGGACAGGGGGAAATCAGCCCCAGCATTTT. Its translation is CASTPGTGGNQPQHF.

V is TRBV11-2 and J is TRBJ2-4; D not certain. The ends were cut back, 4 bases at V and 6 bases at J, with 10 bases in the middle. The length of the CDR3 is 13 residues. In germline, CDR1 is SGHAT, CDR2 FQNNGV. For the CDR3, the DNA is TGTGCCAGCAGCTCTGACTGGTTAAACATTCAGTACTTC. Encoded protein: CASSSDWLNIQYF.

This chain connects TRBV28 to TRBJ1-1; TRBD1 is a possible D gene (5 bases). The CDR3 totals 19 residues. Trimming took off 8 bases at V and 5 bases at J, with 33 bases between the two ends. The germline CDR1 and CDR2 sequences are MDHEN and SYDVKM. The DNA of the CDR3 is TGTGCCAGCGCCTCCGCCTCCGGGGCAGGCAGGGAGGGGAGGACTGAAGCTTTCTTT. It codes for CASASASGAGREGRTEAFF.

The chain carries TRBV6-5 and TRBJ1-1; no definite D call. The V gene's germline CDR1 is MNHEY and CDR2 SVGAGI. Trimming left V 0 bases short and J 3 bases short, with 11 bases between. The CDR3 is made up of 15 amino acids. The CDR3 here is CASSYSGPLDTEAFF. The DNA of the CDR3 is TGTGCCAGCAGTTACTCGGGCCCCTTGGACACTGAAGCTTTCTTT.

V and J are TRBV7-9 and TRBJ1-1; D is possibly TRBD1 (5 bases). V lost 5 bases to trimming and J lost 3 bases, with 13 bases between them. The CDR3 consists of 14 residues. Germline V lookup: CDR1 SEHNR, CDR2 FQNEAQ (reference sequence). The DNA for the CDR3 is TGTGCCAGCAGCCCTAATCAGGGAGACACTGAAGCTTTCTTT. This encodes CASSPNQGDTEAFF.

The chain links TRBV19 to TRBJ2-7, with a weak D call TRBD2 (5 bases). The V gene's germline CDR1 is LNHDA and CDR2 SQIVND (reference sequence). The CDR3 consists of 13 residues. Trimming took off 7 bases at V and 1 base at J, with 11 bases between the two ends. The CDR3 loop reads CASKGERSYEQYF. The CDR3 coding sequence is TGTGCCAGTAAGGGAGAACGGTCCTACGAGCAGTACTTC.

V is TRBV7-8 and J is TRBJ2-3; 9 bases match TRBD2. Germline CDR1 reads SGHVS; CDR2 reads FQNEAQ. Unmatched junction bases numbered 11, after V lost 2 bases and J lost 5 bases. The CDR3 totals 17 residues. The CDR3 sequence is CASSLRLSGSSGDTQYF. DNA of the CDR3: TGTGCCAGCAGCTTACGGCTTAGCGGGAGCTCGGGAGATACGCAGTATTTT.

This chain uses TRBV6-5 with TRBJ2-7; unclear D gene. CDR3 size: 13 residues. V gave up 6 bases and J gave up 4 bases, with 13 bases separating them. CDR1 is MNHEY and CDR2 is SVGAGI in the germline V gene. CDR3 bases: TGTGCCAGCAGGGGTCCCTCCAGGTACGAGCAGTACTTC. Encoded protein: CASRGPSRYEQYF.

Only one count was recorded for this clone. V gene TRBV6-5 combines with J gene TRBJ1-3; D is undetermined. Germline lookup yields CDR1 MNHEY and CDR2 SVGAGI. Trimming left V 6 bases short and J 5 bases short, with 14 bases between. The CDR3 runs 14 residues. In DNA form, the CDR3 reads TGTGCCAGCAGCTCCGAGGGCCACCGAAACACCATATATTTT. Its translation: CASSSEGHRNTIYF.

This chain joins TRBV18 and TRBJ1-1, with TRBD1 as a possible D gene (6 bases). The CDR3 covers 14 residues. V lost 5 bases to trimming and J lost 7 bases, with 17 bases between them. Germline V lookup: CDR1 KGHSH, CDR2 LQKENI. The CDR3 DNA follows: TGTGCCAGCTCAAACCAATGGGACACCAGTGAAGCTTTCTTT. This translates into CASSNQWDTSEAFF.